This TCR beta chain was found in a study of early T cells in non-severe SARS-CoV-2 infection. This clonotype was counted at least ten times. Its specificity is unknown. General study points: VDJdb-based annotation leaned toward anti-spike CD8 responses and missed private and CD4 specificities.

In TCRdb, the 5' RACE reads were re-called with MiXCR into one record per CDR3 protein. The table records fewer than 50,000 distinct CDR3 sequences, under 4.5% of them present only once. Sequenced sample: whole blood. The receptor was derived from an adult who was a healthcare worker with PCR-confirmed SARS-CoV-2 infection or an uninfected control (not recorded which).

This chain's CDR3 is CASSFGGGTPETQYF. CDR3 bases: TGTGCCAGCAGCTTTGGCGGGGGGACCCCAGAGACCCAGTACTTC. The chain employs TRBV7-6 and TRBJ2-5; 8 bases line up with TRBD2. The V segment lost 3 bases and the J segment 4 bases; nucleotides outside the gene matches: 7. CDR1 and CDR2 (germline): SGHVS, FNYEAQ. This CDR3 has 15 amino acids. The whole variable domain, remainder taken from reference TRBV7-6 and TRBJ2-5, is GAGVSQSPRYKVTKRGQDVALRCDPISGHVSLYWYRQALGQGPEFLTYFNYEAQQDKSGLPNDRFSAERPEGSISTLTIQRTEQRDSAMYRCASSFGGGTPETQYFGPGTRLLVL.